Shown below are 30 T cell receptor beta chains from a single sample sequenced in a study of blood T cell repertoires in COVID-19. The table came from immunoSEQ multiplex PCR; TCRdb's copy has only in-frame clones and leaves some out. The sample has more than 65,000 clones; more than 75% are singletons. The sequencing input was peripheral blood. The receptor source for this set is a human donor in a cohort sampled during active COVID-19.

The rearrangement joins TRBV13 to TRBJ1-2, with 10 bases lining up with TRBD1. Germline loops: CDR1 PRHDT, CDR2 FYEKMQ (reference sequence). V shed 5 bases, J shed 0 bases, and the junction held 6 bases outside the gene matches. The CDR3 sequence is 16 residues long. This chain's CDR3 is CASSGGTGVANYGYTF. As DNA, the CDR3 is TGTGCCAGCAGCGGGGGGACAGGGGTTGCTAACTATGGCTACACCTTC. Full variable domain (remainder filled in from reference TRBV13 and TRBJ1-2): AAGVIQSPRHLIKEKRETATLKCYPIPRHDTVYWYQQGPGQDPQFLISFYEKMQSDKGSIPDRFSAQQFSDYHSELNMSSLELGDSALYFCASSGGTGVANYGYTFGSGTRLTVV.

The J gene is TRBJ1-1, the V gene TRBV11-2; tentative D call: TRBD1 (6 bases). Germline V gives CDR1 SGHAT, CDR2 FQNNGV. V was cut by 2 bases and J by 5 bases, with 15 bases left in between. This CDR3 is built from 15 residues. Here the CDR3 DNA reads TGTGCCAGCAGCTTACAACGGGGGGCTAGGACTGAAGCTTTCTTT. Protein product: CASSLQRGARTEAFF.

The chain has TRBV5-1 and TRBJ1-4, with 7 nucleotides matching TRBD1. V shed 4 bases and J 5 bases; nucleotides not matched to a gene: 8. The CDR3 is 15 residues long. CDR1 is SGHRS and CDR2 is YFSETQ in the germline V gene. Written as DNA, the CDR3 is TGCGCCAGCAGCGCGAGGGACAGCGTAAATGAAAAACTGTTTTTT. Residues: CASSARDSVNEKLFF.

The gene calls are TRBV19 and TRBJ1-5; D call uncertain. The CDR3 is 12 residues long. CDR1 and CDR2 from the germline V gene are LNHDA and SQIVND (reference sequence). Deletions cut 3 bases from V and 5 bases from J, with 5 bases between. CDR3 loop: CASSIIDQPQHF. The DNA for the CDR3 is TGTGCCAGTAGTATTATTGATCAGCCCCAGCATTTT.

This sequence joins TRBV12-3 or TRBV12-4 and TRBJ1-5; D gene unclear. Trimming stripped 7 bases from V and 6 bases from J, with 13 bases between. The CDR3 is 13 amino acids. In nucleotides, the CDR3 is TGTGCCAGCACTAAAGAGTTATCTCAGCCCCAGCATTTT. It yields the protein CASTKELSQPQHF.

The rearrangement uses TRBV2 and TRBJ1-2; a possible D gene is TRBD1 (6 bases). This CDR3 spans 12 amino acids. Germline assignment: CDR1 SNHLY and CDR2 FYNNEI. Between the trimmed V and J ends, which lost 10 bases and 8 bases, there was a span of 17 bases. The CDR3 DNA is TGTGCCACCAACCAGGGGATGAGCGGCTACACCTTC. Protein: CATNQGMSGYTF.

The gene calls are TRBV24-1 and TRBJ1-4, with TRBD1 identical over 7 bases. The J segment lost 8 bases and the V segment lost 5 bases, leaving 13 bases of the junction unmatched. Per the germline V gene, CDR1 is KGHDR and CDR2 is SFDVKD. CDR3 size: 16 residues. Here the CDR3 reads CATSARLTGKWEKLFF. CDR3 sequence (DNA): TGTGCCACCAGTGCCCGACTGACAGGGAAGTGGGAAAAACTGTTTTTT.

The chain employs TRBV27 and TRBJ2-7; D might be TRBD2 (5 bases). The CDR3 covers 15 residues. Trimming stripped 2 bases from V and 0 bases from J, with 11 bases between. Germline loops: CDR1 MNHEY, CDR2 SMNVEV (reference sequence). CDR3 region: CASSLGPGSSYEQYF. In DNA, the CDR3 is TGTGCCAGCAGTTTAGGCCCGGGGTCCTCCTACGAGCAGTACTTC.

The J gene is TRBJ2-7, the V gene TRBV27; D might be TRBD2 (6 bases). Germline values: CDR1 MNHEY, CDR2 SMNVEV (reference sequence). V lost 3 bases and J 6 bases, leaving 9 bases between the germline ends. CDR3 length: 12 residues. CDR3 residues: CASSFMGGEQYF. The CDR3 region has the DNA TGTGCCAGCAGTTTTATGGGGGGCGAGCAGTACTTC.

The chain joins TRBV9 to TRBJ2-1; 10 bases match TRBD2. Germline loops: CDR1 SGDLS, CDR2 YYNGEE. This CDR3 comprises 15 residues. The J segment lost 7 bases and the V segment lost 4 bases, leaving 8 bases of the junction unmatched. The CDR3 spells CASSLLAGTGNEQFF. DNA of the CDR3: TGTGCCAGCAGCTTACTAGCGGGGACGGGGAATGAGCAGTTCTTC. Using reference TRBV9 and TRBJ2-1 for the parts outside the CDR3, the full variable domain is DSGVTQTPKHLITATGQRVTLRCSPRSGDLSVYWYQQSLDQGLQFLIQYYNGEERAKGNILERFSAQQFPDLHSELNLSSLELGDSALYFCASSLLAGTGNEQFFGPGTRLTVL.

This CDR3 is CASSLKSGFNEKLFF. The CDR3 DNA sequence: TGTGCCAGCAGCTTAAAATCGGGGTTTAATGAAAAACTGTTTTTT. This chain joins TRBV7-2 and TRBJ1-4, with D hard to call. Germline CDR1 and CDR2: SGHTA and FQGNSA. Trimming stripped 2 bases from V and 4 bases from J, with 11 bases between. This CDR3 has 15 amino acids.

This sequence joins TRBV29-1 and TRBJ2-7; 9 bases fit TRBD2. The CDR3 loop spans 12 amino acids. V dropped 7 bases and J dropped 6; count of bases not matched to a gene: 7. Germline V gene lookup returns CDR1 SQVTM and CDR2 ANQGSEA. The CDR3, as DNA: TGCAGCGCATCCGCGGGGGGGGGCGAGCAGTACTTC. Protein: CSASAGGGEQYF.

The chain links TRBV19 to TRBJ2-7, with D possibly being TRBD2 (6 bases). This CDR3 contains 12 residues. CDR1 and CDR2 from the germline V gene are LNHDA and SQIVND (reference sequence). The V end lost 6 bases, the J end lost 3 bases, and 9 bases lay between the germline ends. The CDR3 spells CASRGLYYEQYF. Here the CDR3 DNA reads TGTGCCAGTAGGGGACTCTACTACGAGCAGTACTTC.

The chain recombines TRBV5-6 with TRBJ1-4; D is ambiguous. The CDR3 has 15 amino acids. Trimming cost V 2 bases and J 5 bases, with 13 bases left between them. Germline V gene sequence: CDR1 SGHDT, CDR2 YYEEEE. The CDR3 is CASSFVGQENEKLFF. CDR3 sequence (DNA): TGTGCCAGCAGCTTCGTTGGGCAGGAAAATGAAAAACTGTTTTTT.

This chain connects TRBV10-3 to TRBJ2-3; TRBD1 matches 9 bases. Looked up from germline, CDR1 is ENHRY and CDR2 is SYGVKD. The CDR3 contains 14 residues. Trimming at V came to 4 bases and at J to 1 base, leaving 0 bases not matched to a gene. CDR3 DNA sequence: TGTGCCATCAGTGGGACAGGGGGCACAGATACGCAGTATTTT. It codes for CAISGTGGTDTQYF.

This sequence joins TRBV28 and TRBJ2-7; TRBD1 might be the D (5 bases). This CDR3 has 14 amino acids. Germline CDR1 and CDR2: MDHEN and SYDVKM. The V gene lost 2 bases and the J gene lost 3 bases, with 11 bases spanning the gap. The CDR3 DNA reads TGTGCCAGCAGTTTAGGCAGGGCTGGCTACGAGCAGTACTTC. Its translation: CASSLGRAGYEQYF. Complete variable domain (other parts from reference TRBV28 and TRBJ2-7): DVKVTQSSRYLVKRTGEKVFLECVQDMDHENMFWYRQDPGLGLRLIYFSYDVKMKEKGDIPEGYSVSREKKERFSLILESASTNQTSMYLCASSLGRAGYEQYFGPGTRLTVT.

The chain combines TRBV7-3 with TRBJ2-3, with TRBD2 as a possible D gene (6 bases). The V and J ends lost 5 bases and 2 bases respectively, with 8 bases between them. Germline CDR1 reads SGHTA; CDR2 reads FQGTGA. The CDR3 covers 13 residues. The CDR3 loop is CASSAGYTDTQYF. DNA for the CDR3: TGTGCCAGCAGCGCGGGGTACACAGATACGCAGTATTTT. The variable domain in full, completed from reference TRBV7-3 and TRBJ2-3, reads GAGVSQTPSNKVTEKGKYVELRCDPISGHTALYWYRQSLGQGPEFLIYFQGTGAADDSGLPNDRFFAVRPEGSVSTLKIQRTERGDSAVYLCASSAGYTDTQYFGPGTRLTVL.

The chain uses TRBV6-6 and TRBJ2-7, with 14 bases identical to TRBD2. V was pared by 5 bases and J by 1 base, with 10 bases of the junction left unmatched. The V gene's germline CDR1 is MNHNY and CDR2 SVGAGI (reference sequence). This CDR3 spans 18 amino acids. The CDR3 DNA reads TGTGCCAGCAGTCCCGGACTAGCGGGGGGAAGTAGGTCCTACGAGCAGTACTTC. Protein sequence: CASSPGLAGGSRSYEQYF.

V usage is TRBV11-2 and J usage is TRBJ2-7; 8 bases are shared with TRBD2. Unmatched junction bases numbered 9, after V lost 1 base and J lost 4 bases. Per the germline V gene, CDR1 is SGHAT and CDR2 is FQNNGV. The CDR3 is made up of 16 amino acids. CDR3 loop: CASSLGRRGGGYEQYF. CDR3 nucleotide sequence: TGTGCCAGCAGCTTAGGGCGTCGCGGCGGGGGGTACGAGCAGTACTTC.

The CDR3 region has the DNA TGTGCCAGCTCGGGTAGGGACAGGGCTTCCTACGAGCAGTACTTC. It encodes CASSGRDRASYEQYF. The V and J genes are TRBV18 and TRBJ2-7; 9 nucleotides align to TRBD1. The V segment lost 6 bases and the J segment 1 base; nucleotides outside the gene matches: 7. This CDR3 region has 15 residues. Germline V CDR1 and CDR2: KGHSH, LQKENI.

About this clone itself: Relative to the germline gene, one junction end is altered; a read error may explain this. The V and J genes are TRBV11-2 and TRBJ2-7; 7 bases align to TRBD2. Germline loops: CDR1 SGHAT, CDR2 FQNNGV. CDR3 length: 14 amino acids. The CDR3 DNA is TGTGCCAGCAGCGTAGGGAGGACTAGTCGCCCCACGGACTTC. Translated, it gives CASSVGRTSRPTDF.

The chain combines TRBV6-1 with TRBJ1-2; the D is unclear. The V and J ends lost 3 bases and 3 bases respectively, with 11 bases between them. This CDR3 is 14 amino acids long. The germline gives CDR1 MNHNS, CDR2 SASEGT. For the CDR3, the DNA is TGTGCCAGCAGTGAGGATCGGAGATACTATGGCTACACCTTC. The encoded protein is CASSEDRRYYGYTF.

This chain connects TRBV12-1 to TRBJ2-5; the table names TRBD1, a call not compared with the DNA. TRBV12-1 is a pseudogene segment. The CDR3 consists of 15 residues. CDR3 protein: CASSLVRQGQETQYF. The CDR3 DNA reads as TGTGCCAGCAGCTTGGTTCGACAGGGTCAAGAGACCCAGTACTTC.

In this sample, this clone turned up a few times. The rearrangement uses TRBV7-9 and TRBJ2-7; TRBD1 matches at 12 bases. Germline V CDR1 and CDR2: SEHNR, FQNEAQ (reference sequence). The CDR3 runs 17 residues. Unmatched junction bases numbered 14, after V lost 5 bases and J lost 6 bases. CDR3 sequence reads: CASSQSARWDRGPEQYF. Here the CDR3 DNA reads TGTGCCAGCAGCCAGTCGGCTAGGTGGGACAGGGGGCCCGAGCAGTACTTC.

This rearrangement joins TRBV19 to TRBJ2-5; D uncertain. Germline V gives CDR1 LNHDA, CDR2 SQIVND (reference sequence). The V end was cut by 6 bases, the J end by 5 bases, with 10 bases between. The CDR3 runs 12 residues. The CDR3 DNA is TGTGCCAGTAGGGGCTCATGGGAGACCCAGTACTTC. Its translation: CASRGSWETQYF.

This clone has just one count. The chain's CDR3 is CASSHPGTAYGYTF. The CDR3 region has the DNA TGTGCCAGCAGCCATCCCGGGACAGCCTATGGCTACACCTTC. The rearrangement links TRBV14 to TRBJ1-2, with TRBD1 matching 7 bases. V was pared by 3 bases and J by 4 bases, with 5 bases of the junction left unmatched. The CDR3 runs to 14 residues. CDR1 SGHDN and CDR2 FVKESK come from the germline V gene.

The gene calls are TRBV7-3 and TRBJ2-6, with 9 bases that match TRBD2. Unmatched junction bases numbered 12, after V lost 4 bases and J lost 2 bases. The CDR3 consists of 19 residues. Germline assignment: CDR1 SGHTA and CDR2 FQGTGA. The DNA for the CDR3 is TGTGCCAGCAGCTCCCCTCGGGAGCGGGGGGAAACTGGGGCCAACGTCCTGACTTTC. Translation: CASSSPRERGETGANVLTF.

The CDR3 is CASRQGATEAFF. CDR3 in DNA: TGTGCCAGCAGACAGGGGGCCACTGAAGCTTTCTTT. The chain is built from TRBV2 and TRBJ1-1; TRBD1 matches 9 bases. J lost 4 bases, V lost 6 bases, and 0 bases had no gene match. Germline assignment: CDR1 SNHLY and CDR2 FYNNEI. CDR3 length: 12 amino acids.

This chain connects TRBV6-5 to TRBJ2-7; 10 nucleotides match TRBD2. CDR3 length: 15 residues. Germline-derived CDR1 and CDR2 are MNHEY and SVGAGI. Trimming at V came to 6 bases and at J to 0 bases, leaving 5 bases not matched to a gene. Here the CDR3 reads CASRILAGDSYEQYF. CDR3 bases: TGTGCCAGCAGGATTCTAGCGGGGGACTCCTACGAGCAGTACTTC.

The chain employs TRBV2 and TRBJ1-1, with D perhaps matching TRBD1 (5 bases). Germline values: CDR1 SNHLY, CDR2 FYNNEI. The CDR3 length is 16 residues. V lost 1 base to trimming and J lost 3 bases, with 15 bases between them. The CDR3 DNA is TGTGCCAGCAGTGAAGTGGGGCAGGCCGGAGACACTGAAGCTTTCTTT. This codes for CASSEVGQAGDTEAFF.